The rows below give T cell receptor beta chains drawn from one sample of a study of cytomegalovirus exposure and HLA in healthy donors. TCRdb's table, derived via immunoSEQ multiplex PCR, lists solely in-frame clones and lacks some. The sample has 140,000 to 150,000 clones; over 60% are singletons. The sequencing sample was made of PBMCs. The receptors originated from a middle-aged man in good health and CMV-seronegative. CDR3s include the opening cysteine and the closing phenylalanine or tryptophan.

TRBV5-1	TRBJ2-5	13	CASSFPGGETQYF
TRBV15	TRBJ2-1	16	CATSRTERGGDNEQLF
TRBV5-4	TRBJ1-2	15	CASSLGGQGANGYTF
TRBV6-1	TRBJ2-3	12	CASSQSGDTQYF
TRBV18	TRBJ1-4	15	CASSPPNRAGEKLFF
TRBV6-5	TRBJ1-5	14	CASKQSRGNQPQHF
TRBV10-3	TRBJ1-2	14	CAHGRDSPNYGYTF
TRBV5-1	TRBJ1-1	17	CASKYGATDRGSPEAFF
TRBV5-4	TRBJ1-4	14	CASSLRGNNEKLFF
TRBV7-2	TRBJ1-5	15	CASSLFLENNQPQHF
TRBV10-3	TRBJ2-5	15	CAISGRTGGQETQYF
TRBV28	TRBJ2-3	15	CATRPLAGSTDTQYF
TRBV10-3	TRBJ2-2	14	CAISRDRVNGELFF
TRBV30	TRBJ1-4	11	CAWRGGEKLFF
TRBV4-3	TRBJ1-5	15	CASSQDPSGYQPQHF
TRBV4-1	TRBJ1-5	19	CASSPRQGAEAYSNQPQHF
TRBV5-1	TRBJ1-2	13	CASSPTGNRGYTF
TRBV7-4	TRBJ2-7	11	CASSWGRTALF
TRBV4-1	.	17	CASSHRVKGHISYEQYF
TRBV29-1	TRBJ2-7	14	CSVEISGGGCEQYF
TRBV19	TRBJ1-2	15	CASSIGGAPNYGYTF
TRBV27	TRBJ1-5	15	CASSSLTEIDQPQHF
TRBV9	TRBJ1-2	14	CASSPWDKEYGYPF
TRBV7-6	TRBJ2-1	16	CASSPNRGLAGNEQFF
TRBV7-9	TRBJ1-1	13	CASAPSPRTEAFF
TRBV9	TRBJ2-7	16	CASSLSPWTGLNEQYF
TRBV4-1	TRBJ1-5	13	CASSQVGNQPQHF
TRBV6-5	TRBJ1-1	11	CASISSLEAFF
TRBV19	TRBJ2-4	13	CASSSDGGLRLDF
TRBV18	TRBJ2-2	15	CASSGNRGSSGELFF
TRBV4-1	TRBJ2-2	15	CASSQLAGGTGELFF
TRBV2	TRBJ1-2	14	CTQGQGGLHYGYTF
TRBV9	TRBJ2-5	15	CASSIRDRNQETQYF
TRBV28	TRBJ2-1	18	CASSLRELAGKPYNEQFF
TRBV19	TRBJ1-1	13	CASSIQGTTEAFF
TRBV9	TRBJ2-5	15	CASSVGPADQETQYF
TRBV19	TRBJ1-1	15	CASSIDARVRTEAFF
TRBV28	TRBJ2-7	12	CASSTRSYEQYF
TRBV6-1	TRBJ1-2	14	CASTTGTPSRGYTF
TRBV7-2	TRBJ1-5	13	CASSLSSGQPQHF
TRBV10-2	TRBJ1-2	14	CASSESAGYYGYTF
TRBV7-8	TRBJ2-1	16	CASSLGGGAGYNEQFF
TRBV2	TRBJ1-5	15	CASSVRGQGDQPQHF
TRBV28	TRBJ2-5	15	CASSTGTAYQETQYF
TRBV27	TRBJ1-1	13	CASSLQGMAEAFF
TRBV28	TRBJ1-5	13	CATISDSNQPQNF
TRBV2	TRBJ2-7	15	CASSEGLSVAYEQYF
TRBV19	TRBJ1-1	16	CASSMRTGQMNTEAFF
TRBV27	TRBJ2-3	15	CASSLTGTGVTAQYF
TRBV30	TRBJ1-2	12	CAWSAFEGGYPF
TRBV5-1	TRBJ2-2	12	CASSLGARELFF
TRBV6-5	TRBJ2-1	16	CASSYRGGGARNEQFF
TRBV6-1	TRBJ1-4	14	CASRTGGGDEKLFF
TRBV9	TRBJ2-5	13	CASSVGGEETQYF
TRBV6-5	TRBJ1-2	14	CASSSGFPGYGYTF